This entry lists 20 T cell receptor beta chains sequenced from one sample in a study of multiple sclerosis patients with progressive multifocal leukoencephalopathy (dated by TCRdb to about 2019). This specimen's time point label, interpreted: time of PML onset. Explained via the paper, the treatment or condition label denotes: on natalizumab therapy at sampling. Library preparation employed the immunoSEQ multiplex PCR assay. This is the immuneACCESS table as TCRdb keeps it, with only in-frame sequences that have V and J called. A part of the clones is gone; compared with another copy, unresolved V genes explain less than half, and the rest is unexplained. This sample has 30,000 or so clones in its table, and roughly 87% of those were observed once. The ten largest clones represent around 5.7% of the sample. The specimen comprised PBMCs, sampled from a patient treated with natalizumab. All receptors derive from a woman between 35 and 50 years old with progressive multifocal leukoencephalopathy.

The V gene is TRBV7-9, the J gene TRBJ1-1; D is undetermined. Germline CDR1 SEHNR, CDR2 FQNEAQ (reference sequence). Trimming left V 4 bases short and J 0 bases short, with 6 bases between. The CDR3 covers 13 residues. The CDR3 DNA sequence: TGTGCCAGCAGCTGGGCCATGAACACTGAAGCTTTCTTT. Residues: CASSWAMNTEAFF.

J is TRBJ1-1 and V is TRBV27; D unclear. Trimming took off 5 bases at V and 4 bases at J, with 11 bases between the two ends. The germline V gene encodes CDR1 MNHEY and CDR2 SMNVEV (reference sequence). This CDR3 region has 13 residues. CDR3 sequence: CASSQFTSTEAFF. CDR3 coding DNA: TGTGCCAGCAGTCAGTTTACGAGCACTGAAGCTTTCTTT.

This clone was recorded a few times. V and J are TRBV7-2 and TRBJ2-2; D uncertain. The CDR3 consists of 12 residues. V lost 5 bases and J 8 bases, leaving 9 bases between the germline ends. Germline values: CDR1 SGHTA, CDR2 FQGNSA. The CDR3 loop reads CASSLRLGELFF. As DNA, the CDR3 is TGTGCCAGCAGCCTACGGCTTGGGGAGCTGTTTTTT.

This sequence joins TRBV6-5 and TRBJ2-7; D is unclear. CDR3 length: 13 amino acids. With 2 bases removed from V and 0 bases from J, the gap between germline ends came to 5 bases. Looked up from germline, CDR1 is MNHEY and CDR2 is SVGAGI. In DNA, the CDR3 is TGTGCCAGCAGTTACCCGAGCTCCTACGAGCAGTACTTC. This codes for CASSYPSSYEQYF.

There are a few counts of this clone. This chain connects TRBV5-1 to TRBJ2-5; maybe TRBD2 (7 bases). The CDR3 is made up of 15 amino acids. Germline V lookup: CDR1 SGHRS, CDR2 YFSETQ. V lost 1 base to trimming and J lost 4 bases, with 14 bases between them. The chain's CDR3 is CASSLMVGGGETQYF. CDR3 coding DNA: TGCGCCAGCAGCTTGATGGTGGGAGGGGGAGAGACCCAGTACTTC.

V gene TRBV11-1 combines with J gene TRBJ2-2, with 11 bases that match TRBD2. The V gene end was trimmed by 3 bases and the J gene end by 4 bases; junction bases not matched to a gene: 4. Germline V CDR1 and CDR2: SGHAT, FQDESV (reference sequence). The CDR3 covers 16 residues. The CDR3 nucleotides are TGTGCCAGCAGCTTTGCTAGCGGGGGGTTCACCGGGGAGCTGTTTTTT. Amino acids: CASSFASGGFTGELFF. Variable domain in full (rest from reference TRBV11-1 and TRBJ2-2): EAEVAQSPRYKITEKSQAVAFWCDPISGHATLYWYRQILGQGPELLVQFQDESVVDDSQLPKDRFSAERLKGVDSTLKIQPAELGDSAMYLCASSFASGGFTGELFFGEGSRLTVL.

The V and J genes are TRBV9 and TRBJ2-1; D call uncertain. This CDR3 spans 19 amino acids. The germline CDR1 and CDR2 sequences are SGDLS and YYNGEE. Trimming took 0 bases from V and 0 from J, leaving 19 bases between them. This CDR3 is CASSVAQISSTSSYNEQFF. The CDR3 nucleotides are TGTGCCAGCAGCGTAGCTCAGATTAGCTCCACGAGCTCCTACAATGAGCAGTTCTTC.

CDR3 amino acids: CASSRTGRYGYTF. In DNA form, the CDR3 reads TGTGCCAGCAGTCGGACAGGGCGTTATGGCTACACCTTC. The chain combines TRBV28 with TRBJ1-2; TRBD1 agrees at 8 bases. Germline values: CDR1 MDHEN, CDR2 SYDVKM. V dropped 5 bases and J dropped 5; count of bases not matched to a gene: 4. The CDR3 has 13 residues.

This rearrangement joins TRBV19 to TRBJ1-2; 7 nucleotides align to TRBD1. J gave up 4 bases and V 5 bases, and 13 bases lay outside the gene matches. This CDR3 comprises 16 residues. Germline CDR1 and CDR2: LNHDA and SQIVND (reference sequence). The CDR3 sequence is CASSPPGGTPPYGYTF. The CDR3 DNA follows: TGTGCCAGTAGTCCGCCAGGGGGGACTCCCCCCTATGGCTACACCTTC. Full variable domain (outside the CDR3, taken from reference TRBV19 and TRBJ1-2): DGGITQSPKYLFRKEGQNVTLSCEQNLNHDAMYWYRQDPGQGLRLIYYSQIVNDFQKGDIAEGYSVSREKKESFPLTVTSAQKNPTAFYLCASSPPGGTPPYGYTFGSGTRLTVV.

The chain has TRBV2 and TRBJ2-3, with TRBD2 matching over 7 bases. The CDR3 totals 13 residues. The germline CDR1 and CDR2 sequences are SNHLY and FYNNEI. V lost 11 bases and J lost 5; bases outside the gene matches: 10. CDR3 protein: CACTRTSIDTQYF. Here the CDR3 DNA reads TGTGCCTGTACGAGGACTAGTATAGATACGCAGTATTTT.

V and J are TRBV27 and TRBJ1-5; 7 bases match TRBD1. V shed 6 bases and J 4 bases; nucleotides not matched to a gene: 9. This CDR3 has 15 residues. In germline, CDR1 is MNHEY, CDR2 SMNVEV (reference sequence). The CDR3 here is CASSRGQASNQPQHF. The CDR3 nucleotides read TGTGCCAGCAGCCGAGGACAGGCCTCGAATCAGCCCCAGCATTTT.

This clone has only a few counts. V usage is TRBV7-9 and J usage is TRBJ1-1; the match to TRBD1 covers 7 bases. CDR3 size: 14 residues. Germline V CDR1 and CDR2: SEHNR, FQNEAQ (reference sequence). V lost 4 bases to trimming and J lost 4 bases; unmatched junction nucleotides: 6. The CDR3 reads CASSSDRVSTEAFF. CDR3 nucleotides: TGTGCCAGCAGCTCTGACAGGGTAAGCACTGAAGCTTTCTTT.

V gene TRBV4-1 combines with J gene TRBJ1-5; D gene ambiguous. The CDR3 consists of 15 residues. From germline, CDR1 is MGHRA and CDR2 YSYEKL. V was trimmed by 4 bases and J by 10 bases, leaving 20 bases between them. The CDR3 sequence is CASSPSATGLGPQHF. CDR3 nucleotides: TGCGCCAGCAGCCCTTCGGCTACCGGGCTGGGACCCCAGCATTTT.

The gene calls are TRBV27 and TRBJ1-5; 7 bases fit TRBD1. Germline assignment: CDR1 MNHEY and CDR2 SMNVEV (reference sequence). V shed 2 bases, J shed 5 bases, and the junction held 3 bases outside the gene matches. The length of the CDR3 is 14 residues. The DNA of the CDR3 is TGTGCCAGCAGTTTAGAGGGGGCCCATCAGCCCCAGCATTTT. Protein product: CASSLEGAHQPQHF.

The chain has TRBV30 and TRBJ1-1, with TRBD1 matching 8 bases. The CDR3 is 16 amino acids. Germline trimming cut 3 bases from V and 1 base from J; bases unmatched to any gene: 10. Germline V CDR1 and CDR2: GTSNPN, SVGIG (reference sequence). Here the CDR3 reads CAWRGRQGLGNTEAFF. The CDR3 DNA sequence: TGTGCCTGGAGAGGGAGACAGGGGCTCGGGAACACTGAAGCTTTCTTT.

V usage is TRBV4-2 and J usage is TRBJ2-3; the D call may be TRBD1 or TRBD2 (5 bases each). The CDR3 has 14 residues. CDR1 is LGHNA, CDR2 YNFKEQ, per germline. The V gene lost 4 bases and the J gene lost 4 bases, with 12 bases spanning the gap. The CDR3 loop is CASSLGTPPDTQYF. Here the CDR3 DNA reads TGTGCCAGCAGCCTCGGGACCCCCCCAGATACGCAGTATTTT.

This clone was counted between two and nine times. V is TRBV4-3 and J is TRBJ2-6; a weak D match, TRBD1 (7 bases). V was clipped by 3 bases and J by 1 base, with 10 bases between them. Germline V gene lookup returns CDR1 LGHNA and CDR2 YSLEER. The CDR3 covers 16 residues. The CDR3 DNA is TGCGCCAGCAGCCACCAGGGGGGATCTGGGGCCAACGTCCTGACTTTC. It is translated as CASSHQGGSGANVLTF.

This rearrangement joins TRBV27 to TRBJ1-1, with D unresolved. Germline CDR1 reads MNHEY; CDR2 reads SMNVEV (reference sequence). The V end was cut by 3 bases, the J end by 2 bases, with 7 bases between. The CDR3 consists of 13 residues. This chain's CDR3 is CASSFSQNTEAFF. The DNA for the CDR3 is TGTGCCAGCAGTTTTAGCCAAAACACTGAAGCTTTCTTT.

This clone was seen once. The chain couples TRBV7-6 to TRBJ2-3; 11 bases line up with TRBD2. The V gene's germline CDR1 is SGHVS and CDR2 FNYEAQ. V was pared by 5 bases and J by 2 bases, with 12 bases of the junction left unmatched. This CDR3 region has 18 residues. The CDR3 loop is CASSLLAGAGPNTDTQYF. CDR3 nucleotide sequence: TGTGCCAGCAGCCTACTAGCGGGAGCCGGTCCCAACACAGATACGCAGTATTTT.

The chain joins TRBV28 to TRBJ2-7, with D possibly being TRBD1 (6 bases). The germline V and J ends were trimmed by 6 bases and 3 bases, with 15 bases remaining between them. This CDR3 is built from 14 residues. CDR1 is MDHEN, CDR2 SYDVKM, per germline. CDR3 region: CASSQGTNFYEQYF. The CDR3 DNA is TGTGCCAGCAGCCAGGGGACAAACTTCTACGAGCAGTACTTC. Drawing the rest from reference TRBV28 and TRBJ2-7, the complete variable domain is DVKVTQSSRYLVKRTGEKVFLECVQDMDHENMFWYRQDPGLGLRLIYFSYDVKMKEKGDIPEGYSVSREKKERFSLILESASTNQTSMYLCASSQGTNFYEQYFGPGTRLTVT.